This TCR beta chain was identified in a study of T cells in localized non-small cell lung cancer. Here immunoSEQ multiplex PCR was the method, and the copy in TCRdb shows in-frame clones only, minus some. The table lists 2,600 or so clones, roughly 47% of them singletons. Deletions cut 3 bases from V and 9 bases from J, with 14 bases between. Germline V gives CDR1 WSHSY, CDR2 SAAADI. The CDR3 has 13 amino acids. The chain couples TRBV10-2 to TRBJ1-2, with D hard to call. The TCR originated in a woman aged 35 to 70 with stage II squamous cell lung carcinoma. This material consisted of lung tumor tissue, taken before any cancer treatment. This CDR3 reads CASSEVPFPSYTF. The CDR3 DNA reads as TGCGCCAGCAGTGAAGTTCCTTTCCCTAGCTACACCTTC.